The entry below gives a single T cell receptor beta chain sequence along with its context. Its antigen is unidentified. Trimming at V came to 4 bases and at J to 2 bases, leaving 6 bases not matched to a gene. This CDR3 has 16 residues. In germline, CDR1 is SGHRS, CDR2 YFSETQ. This sample stems from a study of STAT3 mutations in large granular lymphocyte leukemia. General study results and limits: At least one immunodominant TCR beta clonotype appeared in every T-cell large granular lymphocyte leukemia patient.

Libraries were prepared by immunoSEQ multiplex PCR; TCRdb keeps only in-frame clonotypes and omits some of them. Here the sample spans roughly 17,000 clones, roughly 90% being singletons. Source material: peripheral blood mononuclear cells. The TCR comes from a man aged 55 to 70 with T-cell large granular lymphocyte leukemia. Some clones in this sample may be carry-over from other donors' samples. V gene TRBV5-1 combines with J gene TRBJ2-3; 11 bases are shared with TRBD2. CDR3 in DNA: TGCGCCAGCAGCCCAGAACTAGCGGGAGTCACAGATACGCAGTATTTT. The encoded protein is CASSPELAGVTDTQYF.